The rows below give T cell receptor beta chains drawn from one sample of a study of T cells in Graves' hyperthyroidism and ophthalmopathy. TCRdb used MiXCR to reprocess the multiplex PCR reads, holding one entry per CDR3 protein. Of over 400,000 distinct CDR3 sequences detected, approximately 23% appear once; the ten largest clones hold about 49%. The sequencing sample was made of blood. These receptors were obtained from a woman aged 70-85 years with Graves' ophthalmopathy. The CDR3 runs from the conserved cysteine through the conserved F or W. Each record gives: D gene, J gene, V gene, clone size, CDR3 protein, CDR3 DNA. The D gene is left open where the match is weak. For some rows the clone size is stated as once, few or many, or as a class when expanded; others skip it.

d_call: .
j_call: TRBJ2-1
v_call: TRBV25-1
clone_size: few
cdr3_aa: CASSDLDDEQFF
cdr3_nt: TGTGCCAGCAGTGATCTGGATGACGAGCAGTTCTTC

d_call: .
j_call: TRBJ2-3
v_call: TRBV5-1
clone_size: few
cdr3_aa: CASSSTGHAADTQYF
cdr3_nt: TGCGCCAGCAGCTCAACAGGGCATGCGGCAGATACGCAGTATTTT

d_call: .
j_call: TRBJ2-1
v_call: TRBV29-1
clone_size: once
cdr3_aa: CSVSRPTRDAGTGEQFF
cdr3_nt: TGCAGCGTTTCGCGGCCGACGAGGGATGCGGGGACGGGTGAGCAGTTCTTC

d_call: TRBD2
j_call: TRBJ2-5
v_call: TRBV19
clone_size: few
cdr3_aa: CASSIDGSGTETQYF
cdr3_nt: TGTGCCAGTAGTATTGACGGTAGCGGGACTGAGACCCAGTACTTC

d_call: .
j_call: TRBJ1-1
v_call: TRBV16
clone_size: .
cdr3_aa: CASSQSSAGRTEAFF
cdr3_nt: TGTGCCAGCAGCCAATCCTCTGCAGGGCGAACTGAAGCTTTCTTT

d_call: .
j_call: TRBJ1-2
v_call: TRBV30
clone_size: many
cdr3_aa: CAWRQGPPNYGYTF
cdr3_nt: TGTGCCTGGCGTCAGGGGCCCCCCAACTATGGCTACACCTTC

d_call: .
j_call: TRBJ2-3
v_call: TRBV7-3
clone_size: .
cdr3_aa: CASSRGPSTDTQYF
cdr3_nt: TGTGCCAGCAGCCGAGGTCCTAGCACAGATACGCAGTATTTT

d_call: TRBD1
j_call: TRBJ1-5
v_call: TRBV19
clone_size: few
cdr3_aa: CASSPTTGRGGDQPQHF
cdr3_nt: TGTGCCAGTAGTCCCACCACGGGCAGGGGGGGGGACCAGCCCCAGCATTTT

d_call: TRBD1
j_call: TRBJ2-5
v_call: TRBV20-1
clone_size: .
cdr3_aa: CSARQGEAGREETQYF
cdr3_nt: TGCAGTGCCAGACAGGGAGAAGCTGGTCGGGAAGAGACCCAGTACTTC

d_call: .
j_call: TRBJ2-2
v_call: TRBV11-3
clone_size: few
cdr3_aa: CASSFSGPNTGELFF
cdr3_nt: TGTGCCAGCAGCTTCAGCGGACCGAACACCGGGGAGCTGTTTTTT

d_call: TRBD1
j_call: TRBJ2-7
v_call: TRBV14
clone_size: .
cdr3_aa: CASSPQSDREKAYEQYF
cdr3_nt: TGTGCCAGCAGCCCTCAGAGCGACAGGGAGAAAGCCTACGAGCAGTACTTC

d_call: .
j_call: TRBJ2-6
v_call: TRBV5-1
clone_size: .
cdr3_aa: CASSHWVSNVLTF
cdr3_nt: TGCGCCAGCAGCCACTGGGTTTCCAACGTCCTGACTTTC

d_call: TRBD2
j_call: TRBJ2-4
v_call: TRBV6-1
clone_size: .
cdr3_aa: CAAGGTAWGSAKNIQYF
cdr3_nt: TGTGCCGCGGGGGGGACAGCGTGGGGTTCAGCCAAAAACATTCAGTACTTC

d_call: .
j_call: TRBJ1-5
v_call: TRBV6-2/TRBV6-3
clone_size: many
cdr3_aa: CASIDPPGAQPQHF
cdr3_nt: TGTGCCAGCATCGACCCGCCCGGGGCCCAGCCCCAGCATTTT